These 26 T cell receptor beta chains share one sample of origin, sequenced in a study of blood T cell repertoires in COVID-19. Here immunoSEQ multiplex PCR was the method, and the copy in TCRdb shows in-frame clones only, minus some. The repertoire holds about 200,000 clones, with around four fifths as singletons. Sequenced input: peripheral blood. These receptors came from a man in his sixties with COVID-19, enrolled during active disease.

The genes are TRBV11-2 and TRBJ2-7, with TRBD2 matching 9 bases. Germline CDR1 is SGHAT and CDR2 is FQNNGV. Losses at the gene ends were 2 bases for V and 12 bases for J; bases not matched to a gene: 8. This CDR3 has 13 amino acids. CDR3 sequence reads: CASSLFSEGLAYF. The CDR3 nucleotides are TGTGCCAGCAGCTTATTTTCGGAGGGACTAGCGTACTTC.

J is TRBJ2-2 and V is TRBV10-3; 10 bases line up with TRBD2. Germline lookup yields CDR1 ENHRY and CDR2 SYGVKD. The length of the CDR3 is 14 residues. J lost 7 bases, V lost 7 bases, and 6 bases had no gene match. CDR3 loop: CAIKRGGDGGELFF. In DNA, the CDR3 is TGTGCCATCAAGCGGGGGGGAGATGGCGGGGAGCTGTTTTTT.

This chain uses TRBV7-8 with TRBJ1-4; D is perhaps TRBD1 (6 bases). Germline-derived CDR1 and CDR2 are SGHVS and FQNEAQ. V lost 0 bases and J 8 bases, leaving 13 bases between the germline ends. This CDR3 has 15 amino acids. CDR3 nucleotide sequence: TGTGCCAGCAGCTTAGCGGGGGCAGGGCGGGAAAAACTGTTTTTT. This gives the protein CASSLAGAGREKLFF. Complete variable domain (other parts from reference TRBV7-8 and TRBJ1-4): GAGVSQSPRYKVAKRGQDVALRCDPISGHVSLFWYQQALGQGPEFLTYFQNEAQLDKSGLPSDRFFAERPEGSVSTLKIQRTQQEDSAVYLCASSLAGAGREKLFFGSGTQLSVL.

This chain connects TRBV6-1 to TRBJ1-6; 11 positions agree with TRBD1. With 2 bases clipped from V and 2 bases from J, the junction kept 8 bases outside the gene matches. The CDR3 covers 19 residues. Germline V gene sequence: CDR1 MNHNS, CDR2 SASEGT. CDR3 sequence reads: CASSESGQGARTYNSPLHF. The CDR3 DNA reads TGTGCCAGCAGTGAATCAGGACAGGGGGCGAGGACCTATAATTCACCCCTCCACTTT.

V usage is TRBV18 and J usage is TRBJ2-7, with 8 bases aligning to TRBD1. Germline CDR1 is KGHSH and CDR2 is LQKENI. Germline trimming cut 2 bases from V and 7 bases from J; bases unmatched to any gene: 10. The CDR3 spans 15 residues. Here the CDR3 reads CASSPGRQGAGEQYF. The CDR3 nucleotides read TGTGCCAGCTCACCAGGGAGGCAGGGGGCAGGAGAGCAGTACTTC.

The chain combines TRBV5-4 with TRBJ1-2; D possibly corresponds to TRBD1 (6 bases). Trimming removed 0 bases from V and 1 base from J, with 10 bases in between. This CDR3 has 15 amino acids. From germline, CDR1 is SGHNT and CDR2 YYREEE (reference sequence). CDR3 bases: TGTGCCAGCAGCTTGGGACAGGTTAATAACTATGGCTACACCTTC. It yields the protein CASSLGQVNNYGYTF.

This clone is a singleton in its sample. The J gene is TRBJ2-3, the V gene TRBV25-1; 7 nucleotides match TRBD1. Trimming cost V 5 bases and J 6 bases; bases outside gene matches: 8. CDR3 length equals 14 residues. Looked up from germline, CDR1 is MGHDK and CDR2 is SYGVNS. The CDR3 nucleotides read TGTGCCAGCAGTAGAGGGGGCGGTCGGGATACGCAGTATTTT. Its translation: CASSRGGGRDTQYF.

The genes are TRBV3-1 (or the pseudogene TRBV3-2) and TRBJ2-7, with TRBD1 as a possible D gene (5 bases). This CDR3 region has 12 residues. Between the trimmed V and J ends, which lost 2 bases and 6 bases, there was a span of 8 bases. Germline V gene lookup returns CDR1 LGHDT and CDR2 YNNKEL (reference sequence). As DNA, the CDR3 is TGTGCCAGCAGCCAATCAGGGTTCGAGCAGTACTTC. Its protein is CASSQSGFEQYF.

In this sample, this clone turned up a few times. V and J are TRBV9 and TRBJ2-7; D is perhaps TRBD1 (6 bases). Trimming pared 0 bases from V and 9 bases from J, leaving 19 bases between. Looked up from germline, CDR1 is SGDLS and CDR2 is YYNGEE. This CDR3 contains 15 residues. CDR3 DNA sequence: TGTGCCAGCAGCGTAGAAAACAGGGTACCCTCGGGGCAGTACTTC. It translates to CASSVENRVPSGQYF.

This sequence joins TRBV7-9 and TRBJ2-2, with 9 bases fitting TRBD1. The germline CDR1 and CDR2 sequences are SEHNR and FQNEAQ (reference sequence). The V gene end was trimmed by 5 bases and the J gene end by 1 base; junction bases not matched to a gene: 5. CDR3 length: 16 residues. The CDR3 loop reads CASSPRGQGNTGELFF. The DNA of the CDR3 is TGTGCCAGCAGCCCAAGGGGACAGGGGAACACCGGGGAGCTGTTTTTT.

J is TRBJ1-2 and V is TRBV5-1, with D possibly matching TRBD1 (5 bases). The CDR3 has 13 residues. Deletions cut 4 bases from V and 5 bases from J, with 12 bases between. The germline gives CDR1 SGHRS, CDR2 YFSETQ. In DNA form, the CDR3 reads TGCGCCAGCAGCCCCGGGGGGGGATATGGCTACACCTTC. Protein product: CASSPGGGYGYTF.

The chain is built from TRBV19 and TRBJ1-6; D possibly corresponds to TRBD1 (6 bases). Germline loops: CDR1 LNHDA, CDR2 SQIVND (reference sequence). The CDR3 is 14 residues long. The V gene lost 5 bases and the J gene lost 8 bases, with 13 bases spanning the gap. The CDR3 region has the DNA TGTGCCAGTAGTGAAACAGGGTTTGATTCACCCCTCCACTTT. It is translated as CASSETGFDSPLHF.

This chain links TRBV6-6 with TRBJ1-1; no definite D call. CDR1 is MNHNY and CDR2 is SVGAGI in the germline V gene (reference sequence). Trimming removed 4 bases from V and 5 bases from J, with 8 bases in between. CDR3 length: 12 amino acids. CDR3 sequence (DNA): TGTGCCAGCAGTTCACCGGAGACTGAAGCTTTCTTT. Translated, it gives CASSSPETEAFF.

The rearrangement uses TRBV7-2 and TRBJ2-7; a weak D match, TRBD1 (5 bases). V lost 3 bases to trimming and J lost 5 bases, with 14 bases between them. The CDR3 has 14 residues. Germline V gene data show CDR1 as SGHTA and CDR2 as FQGNSA. This CDR3 reads CASSFTGSLHEQYF. The CDR3 coding sequence is TGTGCCAGCAGCTTCACAGGCTCTCTACACGAGCAGTACTTC.

The rearrangement joins TRBV6-5 to TRBJ1-2, with TRBD1 identical over 7 bases. The CDR3 spans 14 residues. Germline-derived CDR1 and CDR2 are MNHEY and SVGAGI. The V and J ends lost 6 bases and 7 bases, in that order; junction bases with no gene match: 11. The CDR3, as DNA: TGTGCCAGCAGCGACTCCCTGGGACAGATTGGCTACACCTTC. As protein: CASSDSLGQIGYTF.

The chain couples TRBV5-1 to TRBJ2-1; 7 bases fit TRBD2. The CDR3 extends over 15 amino acids. Per the germline V gene, CDR1 is SGHRS and CDR2 is YFSETQ. J lost 3 bases, V lost 2 bases, and 5 bases had no gene match. The DNA for the CDR3 is TGCGCCAGCAGCTTTACCGGGACTAACTACAATGAGCAGTTCTTC. Its translation is CASSFTGTNYNEQFF.

The chain uses TRBV28 and TRBJ1-3; TRBD1 aligns across 10 bases. J was trimmed by 3 bases and V by 6 bases; bases with no gene match: 8. Germline V gene data show CDR1 as MDHEN and CDR2 as SYDVKM. There are 16 residues in the CDR3. CDR3 sequence (DNA): TGTGCCAGCAGGCCTCCGGGACAGGGGTTTGGAAACACCATATATTTT. Translating gives CASRPPGQGFGNTIYF.

The chain has TRBV28 and TRBJ1-5, with 7 bases fitting TRBD1. J lost 0 bases, V lost 6 bases, and 14 bases had no gene match. CDR1 and CDR2 (germline): MDHEN, SYDVKM. This CDR3 region has 18 residues. Here the CDR3 DNA reads TGTGCCAGCAGCCATCCCCCACAGGGGACATATAGCAATCAGCCCCAGCATTTT. It is translated as CASSHPPQGTYSNQPQHF. The variable domain in full, completed from reference TRBV28 and TRBJ1-5, reads DVKVTQSSRYLVKRTGEKVFLECVQDMDHENMFWYRQDPGLGLRLIYFSYDVKMKEKGDIPEGYSVSREKKERFSLILESASTNQTSMYLCASSHPPQGTYSNQPQHFGDGTRLSIL.

The chain links TRBV7-8 to TRBJ2-1; TRBD2 aligns across 7 bases. J was trimmed by 5 bases and V by 7 bases; bases with no gene match: 11. The CDR3 totals 15 residues. Germline V gene data show CDR1 as SGHVS and CDR2 as FQNEAQ. The CDR3 nucleotides read TGTGCCAGCACCCTTACCTTAGGGAGGGACAATGAGCAGTTCTTC. Translation: CASTLTLGRDNEQFF.

Worth noting for this clone: The germline gene is not matched at one end of the junction; a read error may be the cause. The genes are TRBV11-3 and TRBJ2-2; a possible D gene is TRBD1 (5 bases). CDR1 SGHNT and CDR2 YENEEA come from the germline V gene. This CDR3 has 14 amino acids. The CDR3: CASSPGHNNGELFF. CDR3 coding DNA: TGTGCCAGCAGCCCTGGACATAACAACGGGGAGCTGTTTTTT.

This clone was recorded many times. Other nucleotide sequences in the sample specify the same CDR3. The chain recombines TRBV7-9 with TRBJ1-2; D is perhaps TRBD1 (6 bases). This CDR3 is built from 13 residues. Germline V gives CDR1 SEHNR, CDR2 FQNEAQ (reference sequence). V was pared by 3 bases and J by 4 bases, with 9 bases between. DNA of the CDR3: TGTGCCAGCAGCTTGGAGGACAGCTATGGCTACACCTTC. Translating gives CASSLEDSYGYTF.

The chain carries TRBV2 and TRBJ2-1, with 10 positions matching TRBD2. This CDR3 contains 14 residues. Germline lookup yields CDR1 SNHLY and CDR2 FYNNEI. Trimming took 6 bases from V and 10 from J; bases not matched to a gene: 9. The CDR3 bases are TGTGCCAGCAGAAAGCTAGCGGGAGCTGGGGAGCAGTTCTTC. This codes for CASRKLAGAGEQFF.

V usage is TRBV28 and J usage is TRBJ1-6; D possibly corresponds to TRBD1 (5 bases). The CDR3 has 16 amino acids. V was pared by 6 bases and J by 0 bases, with 12 bases between. From germline, CDR1 is MDHEN and CDR2 SYDVKM. CDR3 DNA: TGTGCCAGCAGGGGGACCGGGAGCTCCTATAATTCACCCCTCCACTTT. Translated, it gives CASRGTGSSYNSPLHF. Full variable domain (missing parts from reference TRBV28 and TRBJ1-6): DVKVTQSSRYLVKRTGEKVFLECVQDMDHENMFWYRQDPGLGLRLIYFSYDVKMKEKGDIPEGYSVSREKKERFSLILESASTNQTSMYLCASRGTGSSYNSPLHFGNGTRLTVT.

The chain links TRBV6-2 or TRBV6-3 to TRBJ2-7; D uncertain. The CDR3 extends over 13 amino acids. V lost 0 bases and J lost 4, with 7 bases in between. The germline CDR1 and CDR2 sequences are MNHEY and SVGEGT. CDR3 nucleotide sequence: TGTGCCAGCAGTTACTCGAGGTGGTACGAGCAGTACTTC. Its protein product is CASSYSRWYEQYF.

This clone was detected a few times. For the CDR3, the DNA is TGTGCCAGCAGCACAGGGGGCGGAAGTAGGTCACCCCTCCACTTT. Translated, it gives CASSTGGGSRSPLHF. The chain is built from TRBV9 and TRBJ1-6, with TRBD1 identical over 9 bases. Germline-derived CDR1 and CDR2 are SGDLS and YYNGEE. Trimming at V came to 4 bases and at J to 10 bases, leaving 9 bases not matched to a gene. The CDR3 has 15 residues.

The CDR3 region is CASSLAAGVTTEAFF. In DNA, the CDR3 is TGCGCCAGCAGCTTGGCGGCAGGGGTTACCACTGAAGCTTTCTTT. The J gene is TRBJ1-1, the V gene TRBV5-1; D may be TRBD1 (6 bases). Trimming pared 0 bases from V and 4 bases from J, leaving 13 bases between. The CDR3 has 15 amino acids. Germline CDR1 is SGHRS and CDR2 is YFSETQ.